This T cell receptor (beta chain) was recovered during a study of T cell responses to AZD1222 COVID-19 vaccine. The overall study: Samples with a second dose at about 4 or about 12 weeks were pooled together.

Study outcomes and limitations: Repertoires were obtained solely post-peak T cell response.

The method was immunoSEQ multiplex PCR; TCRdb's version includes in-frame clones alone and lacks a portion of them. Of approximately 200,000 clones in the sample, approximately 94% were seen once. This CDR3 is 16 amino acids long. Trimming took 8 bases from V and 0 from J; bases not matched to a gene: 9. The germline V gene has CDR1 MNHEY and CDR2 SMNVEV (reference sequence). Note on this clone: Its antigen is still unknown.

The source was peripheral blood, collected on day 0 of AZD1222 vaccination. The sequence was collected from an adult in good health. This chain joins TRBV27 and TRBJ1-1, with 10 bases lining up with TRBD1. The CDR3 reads CASGKTGGAMNTEAFF. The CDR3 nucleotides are TGTGCCAGCGGGAAGACAGGGGGCGCGATGAACACTGAAGCTTTCTTT.